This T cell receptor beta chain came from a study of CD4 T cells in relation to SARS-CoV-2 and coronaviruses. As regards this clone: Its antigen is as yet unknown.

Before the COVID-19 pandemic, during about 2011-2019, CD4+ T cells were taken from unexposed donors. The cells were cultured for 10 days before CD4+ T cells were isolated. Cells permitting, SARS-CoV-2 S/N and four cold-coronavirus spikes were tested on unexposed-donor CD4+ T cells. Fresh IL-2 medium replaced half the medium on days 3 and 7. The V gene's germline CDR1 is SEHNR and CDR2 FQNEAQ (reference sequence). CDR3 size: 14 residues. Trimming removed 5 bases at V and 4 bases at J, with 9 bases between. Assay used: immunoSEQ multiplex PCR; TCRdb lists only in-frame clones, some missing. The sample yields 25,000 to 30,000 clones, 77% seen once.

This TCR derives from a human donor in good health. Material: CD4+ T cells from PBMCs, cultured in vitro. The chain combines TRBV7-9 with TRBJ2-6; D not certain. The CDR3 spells CASSLPLGANVLTF. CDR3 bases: TGTGCCAGCAGCCTCCCGCTGGGGGCCAACGTCCTGACTTTC.